A selection of T cell receptor beta chains follows, all from one sample in a study of blood T cell repertoires in COVID-19. The repertoire was sequenced with immunoSEQ multiplex PCR; TCRdb's copy has only in-frame clones and lacks some. In the table there are 350,000 to 450,000 clones, approximately 89% of which are singletons. The sequenced sample consisted of PBMCs or T cells enriched from blood (not recorded which). The receptors here all came from a woman aged 35 to 49 who had been exposed to COVID-19. Each CDR3 is given with its conserved first and last residue. D genes are given only for firm matches. Where a row states a size, it is once, few, many or the class of an expanded clone; other rows omit it.

D gene | J gene | V gene | clone size | CDR3 protein | CDR3 DNA
TRBD2 | TRBJ2-1 | TRBV7-3 | NA | CASSLTGLGLALNEQFF | TGTGCCAGCAGCTTAACTGGTTTAGGACTAGCGTTAAATGAGCAGTTCTTC
NA | TRBJ1-2 | TRBV5-8 | NA | CASSVAGRGYGYTF | TGTGCCAGCAGCGTTGCGGGCAGGGGATATGGCTACACCTTC
NA | TRBJ1-2 | TRBV30 | NA | CAWSVLPGSGPHVRYTF | TGTGCCTGGAGTGTACTGCCAGGGTCAGGACCCCATGTGCGCTACACCTTC
TRBD2 | TRBJ2-7 | TRBV18 | NA | CASSPPGSGSSYEQYF | TGTGCCAGCTCACCACCGGGTAGCGGGAGCTCCTACGAGCAGTACTTC
TRBD2 | TRBJ2-3 | TRBV9 | NA | CASSQARGLTDTQYF | TGTGCCAGCAGCCAAGCCCGGGGACTAACAGATACGCAGTATTTT
NA | TRBJ1-1 | TRBV28 | NA | CASSLITEAFF | TGTGCCAGCAGCCTAATAACTGAAGCTTTCTTT
TRBD2 | TRBJ2-1 | TRBV2 | NA | CASSASQTSAKGGNEQFF | TGTGCCAGCAGCGCGAGCCAGACTAGCGCCAAAGGGGGCAATGAGCAGTTCTTC
TRBD2 | TRBJ2-5 | TRBV7-3 | NA | CASSSTERGRPGETQYF | TGTGCCAGCAGCTCCACAGAGCGGGGGCGCCCGGGGGAGACCCAGTACTTC
NA | TRBJ1-5 | TRBV19 | NA | CASSEPQGLWSNQPQHF | TGTGCCAGTAGTGAACCCCAGGGATTATGGAGCAATCAGCCCCAGCATTTT
TRBD1 | TRBJ2-1 | TRBV7-2 | NA | CASSVIGTGLYNEQFF | TGTGCCAGCAGCGTCATCGGGACAGGTCTCTACAATGAGCAGTTCTTC
NA | TRBJ1-2 | TRBV28 | NA | CASSPPTDFGGYTF | TGTGCCAGCAGCCCCCCGACAGACTTTGGCGGCTACACCTTC
TRBD2 | TRBJ2-1 | TRBV7-2 | NA | CASSLESGRHNEQFF | TGTGCCAGCAGCTTAGAGTCCGGGAGGCACAATGAGCAGTTCTTC
NA | TRBJ1-5 | TRBV19 | NA | CASSVQGPQGNQPQHF | TGTGCCAGTAGTGTACAGGGACCACAGGGAAATCAGCCCCAGCATTTT
NA | TRBJ2-1 | TRBV7-3 | NA | CASSLYSGWGGNSYNEQFF | TGTGCCAGCAGCTTATATTCCGGGTGGGGAGGTAACTCCTACAATGAGCAGTTCTTC
TRBD1 | TRBJ1-4 | TRBV6-6 | NA | CASRGTGGEKLFF | TGTGCCAGCAGGGGGACAGGCGGTGAAAAACTGTTTTTT
TRBD1 | TRBJ1-2 | TRBV24-1 | once | CATSEKTGGVGYTF | TGTGCCACCAGTGAAAAGACAGGGGGCGTGGGCTACACCTTC
NA | TRBJ1-3 | TRBV5-4 | NA | CASSLWGRSGNTIYF | TGTGCCAGCAGCCTTTGGGGCCGCTCTGGAAACACCATATATTTT
NA | TRBJ2-2 | TRBV21-1 | NA | CAGAKGSGELFF | TGTGCCGGGGCCAAGGGGTCCGGGGAGCTGTTTTTT
TRBD1 | TRBJ1-1 | TRBV5-1 | NA | CASSWAGGSNTEAFF | TGCGCCAGCAGCTGGGCAGGGGGTTCGAACACTGAAGCTTTCTTT
NA | TRBJ1-2 | TRBV12-3/TRBV12-4 | once | CASRPTAASGYTF | TGTGCCAGCAGACCTACAGCAGCCTCTGGCTACACCTTC
NA | TRBJ1-3 | TRBV5-1 | NA | CASSWGGVSGNTIYF | TGCGCCAGCAGCTGGGGGGGAGTCTCTGGAAACACCATATATTTT
NA | TRBJ1-4 | TRBV15 | NA | CATSRDRGGSWKLFF | TGTGCCACCAGCAGAGATCGAGGAGGGTCCTGGAAACTGTTTTTT
TRBD2 | TRBJ2-6 | TRBV5-4 | NA | CASSLVAGAGANVLTF | TGTGCCAGCAGCTTGGTAGCGGGGGCTGGGGCCAACGTCCTGACTTTC